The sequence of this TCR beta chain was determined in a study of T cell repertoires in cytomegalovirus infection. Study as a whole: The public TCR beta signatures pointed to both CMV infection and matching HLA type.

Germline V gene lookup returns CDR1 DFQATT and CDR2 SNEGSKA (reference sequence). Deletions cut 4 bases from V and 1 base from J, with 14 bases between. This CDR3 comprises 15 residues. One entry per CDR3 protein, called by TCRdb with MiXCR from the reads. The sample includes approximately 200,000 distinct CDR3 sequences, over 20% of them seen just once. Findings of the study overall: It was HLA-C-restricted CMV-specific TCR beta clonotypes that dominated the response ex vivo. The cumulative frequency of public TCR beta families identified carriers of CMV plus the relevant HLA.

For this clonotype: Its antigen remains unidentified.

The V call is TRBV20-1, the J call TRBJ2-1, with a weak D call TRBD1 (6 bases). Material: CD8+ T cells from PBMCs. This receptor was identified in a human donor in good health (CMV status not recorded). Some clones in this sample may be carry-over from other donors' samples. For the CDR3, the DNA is TGCAGTGCTATTCAGGGGTTTATTTCCTACAATGAGCAGTTCTTC. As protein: CSAIQGFISYNEQFF.